The 24 T cell receptor beta chains reported below all come from one sample, sequenced in a study of cytomegalovirus exposure and HLA in healthy donors. PCR used 60 Vbeta primers and 13 Jbeta primers. The method was immunoSEQ multiplex PCR; TCRdb's version includes in-frame clones alone and lacks a portion of them. The data contain some 150,000 clones, 60% to 80% of them singletons. Sequenced material: PBMCs. These receptors all come from a man aged 60-69 years in good health and CMV-seronegative.

V and J are TRBV4-1 and TRBJ1-5; D is unresolved. V lost 1 base and J lost 0, with 7 bases in between. Germline lookup yields CDR1 MGHRA and CDR2 YSYEKL. The CDR3 covers 15 residues. The CDR3 region is CASSQGDNSNQPQHF. The DNA of the CDR3 is TGCGCCAGCAGCCAAGGCGATAATAGCAATCAGCCCCAGCATTTT.

The V gene is TRBV5-1, the J gene TRBJ2-2; 9 nucleotides agree with TRBD1. This CDR3 spans 15 amino acids. CDR1 and CDR2 (germline): SGHRS, YFSETQ. The V segment lost 5 bases and the J segment 5 bases; nucleotides outside the gene matches: 7. CDR3 DNA sequence: TGCGCCAGCAGATCTACAGGGGGCCTAACCGGGGAGCTGTTTTTT. Protein: CASRSTGGLTGELFF.

The count of this clone is one. The genes are TRBV27 and TRBJ2-2; perhaps TRBD1 as D (6 bases). Between the trimmed V and J ends, which lost 0 bases and 1 base, there was a span of 21 bases. The CDR3 has 20 residues. Germline V gene sequence: CDR1 MNHEY, CDR2 SMNVEV (reference sequence). The CDR3 nucleotides are TGTGCCAGCAGTTTATCGCCCGGACCACCTCCGGGACAGAACACCGGGGAGCTGTTTTTT. As protein: CASSLSPGPPPGQNTGELFF.

CDR3 sequence: CASSLGRTEAFF. The CDR3 DNA reads as TGTGCCAGCAGTTTAGGGCGCACTGAAGCTTTCTTT. This chain uses TRBV28 with TRBJ1-1; D unclear. CDR1 is MDHEN and CDR2 is SYDVKM in the germline V gene. Trimming took 2 bases from V and 4 from J, leaving 5 bases between them. The length of the CDR3 is 12 residues.

The chain links TRBV7-6 to TRBJ1-1, with a possible D match to TRBD1 (6 bases). Deletions cut 5 bases from V and 1 base from J, with 8 bases between. Germline CDR1 is SGHVS and CDR2 is FNYEAQ. The CDR3 is made up of 13 amino acids. The chain's CDR3 is CASSRQENTEAFF. The CDR3 nucleotides read TGTGCCAGCAGCCGACAGGAGAACACTGAAGCTTTCTTT.

The CDR3, as DNA: TGTGCCAGTAGTAACAGGGGTGGCACCTACAATGAGCAGTTCTTC. Translating it yields CASSNRGGTYNEQFF. The V call is TRBV19, the J call TRBJ2-1; 7 bases agree with TRBD1. Germline V CDR1 and CDR2: LNHDA, SQIVND (reference sequence). CDR3 length: 15 amino acids. Trimming removed 4 bases from V and 2 bases from J; junction bases left unmatched: 5.

About this clone: Its ends do not fully match the called genes, so a read error is possible. As DNA, the CDR3 is TGTGCCAGCAGCTCATTAGTGGAGGACTCCTCCTACAATGAGCAGCTCTTC. Translated: CASSSLVEDSSYNEQLF. The rearrangement joins TRBV7-9 to TRBJ2-1; D might be TRBD2 (5 bases). The CDR3 extends over 17 amino acids. Germline CDR1 reads SEHNR; CDR2 reads FQNEAQ (reference sequence).

The rearrangement joins TRBV28 to TRBJ2-5, with TRBD2 identical over 11 bases. The last part of the DNA fits TRBJ2-7 better; the J call may be wrong. This CDR3 is built from 15 residues. From germline, CDR1 is MDHEN and CDR2 SYDVKM. The CDR3 region is CASSLSLAGGHEQYF. CDR3 nucleotides: TGTGCCAGCAGCCTCAGCCTAGCGGGAGGCCACGAGCAGTACTTC.

The chain is built from TRBV6-6 and TRBJ2-1; 8 positions agree with TRBD1. CDR1 is MNHNY, CDR2 SVGAGI, per germline (reference sequence). The CDR3 has 15 amino acids. The V gene end was trimmed by 7 bases and the J gene end by 3 bases; junction bases not matched to a gene: 8. The CDR3 DNA reads as TGTGCCAGCAATAATCGAGACAGGGGCTACAATGAGCAGTTCTTC. Encoded protein: CASNNRDRGYNEQFF.

The CDR3 loop is CASSLAPAVQETQYF. The CDR3 DNA is TGTGCCAGCAGCTTAGCTCCTGCAGTCCAAGAGACCCAGTACTTC. The rearrangement joins TRBV7-8 to TRBJ2-5; no reliable D call. The CDR3 has 15 amino acids. Trimming took off 0 bases at V and 1 base at J, with 9 bases between the two ends. Germline V gene data show CDR1 as SGHVS and CDR2 as FQNEAQ.

The chain employs TRBV30 and TRBJ1-1, with 9 bases identical to TRBD1. The germline CDR1 and CDR2 sequences are GTSNPN and SVGIG (reference sequence). V was pared by 0 bases and J by 1 base, with 0 bases of the junction left unmatched. CDR3 length: 14 amino acids. CDR3 sequence: CAWSVGQGNTEAFF. The CDR3 nucleotides are TGTGCCTGGAGTGTGGGACAGGGGAACACTGAAGCTTTCTTT.

This clone was seen only a few times. V is TRBV4-1 and J is TRBJ1-6; D gene uncertain. The CDR3 consists of 15 residues. From germline, CDR1 is MGHRA and CDR2 YSYEKL. Trimming removed 2 bases at V and 11 bases at J, with 16 bases between. The CDR3 reads CASSQIPGVGTPLHF. In nucleotides, the CDR3 is TGCGCCAGCAGCCAAATACCCGGGGTTGGGACACCCCTCCACTTT.

The rearrangement joins TRBV6-6 to TRBJ2-7, with D hard to call. The CDR3 contains 14 residues. The V and J ends lost 2 bases and 0 bases respectively, with 8 bases between them. Germline loops: CDR1 MNHNY, CDR2 SVGAGI (reference sequence). The CDR3 loop reads CASSYGQNSYEQYF. The DNA for the CDR3 is TGTGCCAGCAGTTACGGGCAGAACTCCTACGAGCAGTACTTC.

V gene TRBV28 combines with J gene TRBJ2-7; 7 positions agree with TRBD1. V shed 4 bases, J shed 8 bases, and the junction held 5 bases outside the gene matches. CDR3 length: 12 residues. The V gene's germline CDR1 is MDHEN and CDR2 SYDVKM. The CDR3 protein is CASSSPGQKQYF. For the CDR3, the DNA is TGTGCCAGCAGTTCACCGGGACAGAAGCAGTACTTC.

The genes are TRBV7-9 and TRBJ2-2; D ambiguous. Germline CDR1 reads SEHNR; CDR2 reads FQNEAQ (reference sequence). The V end was cut by 5 bases, the J end by 6 bases, with 10 bases between. CDR3 length: 13 residues. Here the CDR3 DNA reads TGTGCCAGCAGCCCCTCCCCCCCCGGGGAGCTGTTTTTT. Protein product: CASSPSPPGELFF.

The chain couples TRBV4-3 to TRBJ2-2, with 9 bases lining up with TRBD1. This CDR3 region has 15 residues. Trimming removed 5 bases from V and 4 bases from J; junction bases left unmatched: 5. Germline CDR1 reads LGHNA; CDR2 reads YSLEER. The CDR3 region has the DNA TGCGCCAGCAGCGGACAGGGGCTGGGCACCGGGGAGCTGTTTTTT. Its translation is CASSGQGLGTGELFF.

This clone appeared a few times. This chain connects TRBV28 to TRBJ2-5; 11 positions match TRBD1. The CDR3 is 15 residues long. Trimming took 2 bases from V and 5 from J; bases not matched to a gene: 4. Germline assignment: CDR1 MDHEN and CDR2 SYDVKM. The CDR3 sequence is CASSLPRTGGETQYF. CDR3 nucleotide sequence: TGTGCCAGCAGTTTACCCCGGACAGGGGGCGAGACCCAGTACTTC.

This sequence joins TRBV28 and TRBJ2-1, with D possibly TRBD1 on 6 matching bases. This CDR3 has 14 residues. Trimming removed 9 bases at V and 0 bases at J, with 12 bases between. The germline CDR1 and CDR2 sequences are MDHEN and SYDVKM. For the CDR3, the DNA is TGTGCCAGTTTGACAGGACTCTCCTACAATGAGCAGTTCTTC. This codes for CASLTGLSYNEQFF.

In this sample, this clone turned up a few times. This specimen includes other DNA sequences encoding the same CDR3. The chain combines TRBV19 with TRBJ1-2; D is ambiguous. V gave up 5 bases and J gave up 2 bases, with 6 bases separating them. The CDR3 covers 12 residues. Germline lookup yields CDR1 LNHDA and CDR2 SQIVND (reference sequence). The DNA for the CDR3 is TGTGCCAGTAGTCCCCAGAACTATGGCTACACCTTC. It yields the protein CASSPQNYGYTF.

The chain is built from TRBV19 and TRBJ1-4, with D hard to call. Germline CDR1 reads LNHDA; CDR2 reads SQIVND (reference sequence). The CDR3 extends over 15 amino acids. V was shortened by 0 bases and J by 8 bases, with 13 bases between the two germline ends. CDR3 sequence reads: CASSIDRESAEKLFF. CDR3 bases: TGTGCCAGTAGTATAGATCGGGAGTCTGCGGAAAAACTGTTTTTT.

The chain has TRBV5-1 and TRBJ2-3; TRBD2 matches 8 bases. Germline CDR1 SGHRS, CDR2 YFSETQ. Trimming removed 3 bases from V and 11 bases from J; junction bases left unmatched: 14. CDR3 length: 15 residues. CDR3 region: CASSSTPGGAEGQYF. Written as DNA, the CDR3 is TGCGCCAGCAGCTCGACTCCCGGGGGGGCGGAAGGGCAGTATTTT.

This chain connects TRBV5-4 to TRBJ2-5; perhaps TRBD1 as D (5 bases). This CDR3 is 15 amino acids long. Per the germline V gene, CDR1 is SGHNT and CDR2 is YYREEE (reference sequence). The V gene lost 2 bases and the J gene lost 1 base, with 12 bases spanning the gap. Here the CDR3 DNA reads TGTGCCAGCAGCTTTGACAGTAGGGGCCAAGAGACCCAGTACTTC. Translating gives CASSFDSRGQETQYF.

The chain has TRBV10-3 and TRBJ2-3; a possible D gene is TRBD1 (5 bases). The CDR3 runs to 13 residues. Trimming stripped 0 bases from V and 4 bases from J, with 5 bases between. Germline V gives CDR1 ENHRY, CDR2 SYGVKD. The CDR3 protein is CAISESGADTQYF. The DNA of the CDR3 is TGTGCCATCAGTGAGTCAGGGGCAGATACGCAGTATTTT.

CDR3 nucleotide sequence: TGTGCCAGCTCACGGACTAGCGAACCCTACGAGCAGTACTTC. Translation: CASSRTSEPYEQYF. V gene TRBV18 combines with J gene TRBJ2-7; 9 bases align to TRBD2. Per the germline V gene, CDR1 is KGHSH and CDR2 is LQKENI. With V trimmed by 4 bases and J by 2 bases, 3 bases remained unmatched. The CDR3 sequence is 14 residues long.